These T cell receptor beta chains were read from a single sample in a study of CD8 T cells in ankylosing spondylitis. TCRdb re-called the 5' RACE reads with MiXCR, one entry per CDR3 protein. This table holds around 88,000 distinct CDR3 sequences, approximately 9% found once. The sequenced sample was blood, either unsorted or a sorted T cell fraction (not recorded which). Receptors originate from a male donor with ankylosing spondylitis or in good health (not recorded which). Each CDR3 is given with its conserved first and last residue. A D gene is named only where the DNA matches it firmly. Rows give clone size only sometimes, using once, few, many, or a class for an expanded clone.

>TRBJ2-7|TRBD1|many|TRBV5-1
TGCGCCAGCAGCCCGGGACAGAACAACGAGCAGTACTTC
CASSPGQNNEQYF
>TRBJ2-5|NA|NA|TRBV11-2
TGTGCCAGCAGCTTAGAACCGGCAGCGGCCCAAGAGACCCAGTACTTC
CASSLEPAAAQETQYF
>TRBJ1-2|NA|many|TRBV27
TGTGCCAGCAGCCTGGACGGGGCGGTCGGCTACACCTTC
CASSLDGAVGYTF
>TRBJ1-5|TRBD1|many|TRBV12-3/TRBV12-4
TGTGCCAGCACCTCCCAGGGGGCGCAGAGTCAGCCCCAGCATTTT
CASTSQGAQSQPQHF
>TRBJ1-1|TRBD1|many|TRBV7-9
TGTGCCAGCAGCTTACGACAGGGCGCTGAAGCTTTCTTT
CASSLRQGAEAFF
>TRBJ1-1|NA|many|TRBV12-3/TRBV12-4
TGTGCCAGCAGTTTACGGACAGCGAACACTGAAGCTTTCTTT
CASSLRTANTEAFF
>TRBJ2-7|NA|many|TRBV28
TGTGCCAGCAGTTTAATGGTTCCCTCCTACGAGCAGTACTTC
CASSLMVPSYEQYF
>TRBJ2-4|NA|many|TRBV20-1
TGCAGTGCTCCGACTTTCAGGGGAGCCAAAAACATTCAGTACTTC
CSAPTFRGAKNIQYF
>TRBJ2-7|NA|many|TRBV11-2
TGTGCCAGCAGCCTCGAGACACAGTACGAGCAGTACTTC
CASSLETQYEQYF
>TRBJ1-1|NA|many|TRBV7-8
TGTGCCAGCAGCCCTCCTGGGTACACTGAAGCTTTCTTT
CASSPPGYTEAFF
>TRBJ2-2|NA|many|TRBV5-1
TGCGCCAGCAGCTTCCTCTACAGGGACTCCCGAGACACCGGGGAGCTGTTTTTT
CASSFLYRDSRDTGELFF
>TRBJ2-7|TRBD1|few|TRBV15
TGTGCCACCAGCAGACAGGGGGCGTCCTACGAGCAGTACTTC
CATSRQGASYEQYF
>TRBJ1-2|NA|many|TRBV30
TGTGCCTGGACTCAAGACAGTTCCTCCTATGGCTACACCTTC
CAWTQDSSSYGYTF
>TRBJ1-2|TRBD1|NA|TRBV7-2
TGTGCCAGCAGCTATCGGGACAGAGCCAACTATGGCTACACCTTC
CASSYRDRANYGYTF
>TRBJ1-2|NA|few|TRBV5-6
TGTGCCAGCAGCTTCGTAGTCCGGGCAACAGGCGCATGGGGGTTTAACTATGGCTACACCTTC
CASSFVVRATGAWGFNYGYTF
>TRBJ2-1|NA|few|TRBV28
TGTGCCAGCAGAGTCAGGGTCTCCTACAATGAGCAGTTCTTC
CASRVRVSYNEQFF
>TRBJ2-7|TRBD2|many|TRBV18
TGTGCCAGCTCACCCGGGACTATGTACGAGCAGTACTTC
CASSPGTMYEQYF
>TRBJ2-1|TRBD2|NA|TRBV7-9
TGTGCCAGCAGCCCTCAACTAGCGGGGGCCTCCTACAATGAGCAGTTCTTC
CASSPQLAGASYNEQFF
>TRBJ2-7|NA|many|TRBV7-8
TGTGCCAGCAGCTTAACGGACTCCTCTCAATACGAGCAGTACTTC
CASSLTDSSQYEQYF
>TRBJ1-2|NA|few|TRBV18
TGTGCCAGCTCACCACGGGTAACGGGTGCTCCCTATGGCTACACCTTC
CASSPRVTGAPYGYTF
>TRBJ1-5|NA|once|TRBV3-1
TGTGCCAGCAGCCAGAATACGTACAATCAGCCCCGGCATTTT
CASSQNTYNQPRHF
>TRBJ2-7|NA|many|TRBV12-3/TRBV12-4
TGTGCCAGCAGTTTATACGGGGGCCCCTACGAGCAGTACTTC
CASSLYGGPYEQYF
>TRBJ2-1|TRBD2|NA|TRBV27
TGTGCCAGCAGTTCAATCAGCGGGGGCCCCTACAATGAGCAGTTCTTC
CASSSISGGPYNEQFF
>TRBJ2-7|NA|many|TRBV2
TGTGCCAGCAGAAACATCGCCACGCGGAACGAGCAGTACTTC
CASRNIATRNEQYF
>TRBJ2-1|TRBD2|many|TRBV6-5
TGTGCCAGCAGTTACTCTAGCGGGGAGAGAAATGAGCAGTTCTTC
CASSYSSGERNEQFF
>TRBJ2-2|TRBD1|many|TRBV2
TGTGCCAGCAGTGGAGACAGGGGGGTCACCGGGGAGCTGTTTTTT
CASSGDRGVTGELFF
>TRBJ1-2|NA|many|TRBV29-1
TGCAGCGTTCATGGATTTTATGGCTACACCTTC
CSVHGFYGYTF
>TRBJ2-2|NA|many|TRBV15
TGTGCCACCAGCAGAGTCCCGTCCGGGGAGCTGTTTTTT
CATSRVPSGELFF
>TRBJ2-7|NA|many|TRBV6-1
TGTGCCAGCAGCCCGCCTTTAGGGAGCTCCTACGAGCAGTACTTC
CASSPPLGSSYEQYF
>TRBJ2-7|NA|many|TRBV29-1
TGCAGCGTTAAGGGGCAGGGGGGATATGAGCAGTACTTC
CSVKGQGGYEQYF
>TRBJ2-3|NA|NA|TRBV5-1
TGCGCCAGCAGCCCTCCCGGGGTTAGCACAGATACGCAGTATTTT
CASSPPGVSTDTQYF
>TRBJ1-1|NA|many|TRBV12-3/TRBV12-4
TGTGCCAGCAGGGGGGGGGTGGTCGCTGAAGCTTTCTTT
CASRGGVVAEAFF
>TRBJ2-5|NA|many|TRBV29-1
TGCAGCGTTGGGGGGCGAGGAGAGACCCAGTACTTC
CSVGGRGETQYF
>TRBJ2-3|NA|NA|TRBV20-1
TGCAGTGCTAGAGATCATAGTCGGGCCCTGGGACTCATGAGCACAGATACGCAGTATTTT
CSARDHSRALGLMSTDTQYF
>TRBJ2-7|NA|many|TRBV24-1
TGTGCCACCAGTGATGTCGACTCCTACGAGCAGTACTTC
CATSDVDSYEQYF
>TRBJ2-2|NA|many|TRBV20-1
TGCAGTGCTAGAGATTTCGGTTTCGCGAACACCGGGGAGCTGTTTTTT
CSARDFGFANTGELFF
>TRBJ2-1|TRBD2|few|TRBV27
TGTGCCAGCAGTTTATCCCCAATGGGGTCTAGCGGGTTCAATGAGCAGTTCTTC
CASSLSPMGSSGFNEQFF
>TRBJ2-1|TRBD1|many|TRBV3-1
TGTGCCAGCAGCCGAATAACGACAGGGGCTCAGCAGTTCTTC
CASSRITTGAQQFF
>TRBJ2-1|NA|many|TRBV30
TGTGCCTGGAGTGTATTAGTCAATGAGCAGTTCTTC
CAWSVLVNEQFF
>TRBJ2-3|TRBD2|many|TRBV20-1
TGCAGTGCTAGGGAAGGACTAGCGGGGGCCCACACAGATACGCAGTATTTT
CSAREGLAGAHTDTQYF
>TRBJ1-6|NA|NA|TRBV7-9
TGTGCCAGCAGCTTAGGGGATTCACCCCTCCACTTT
CASSLGDSPLHF
>TRBJ1-3|TRBD1|many|TRBV12-3/TRBV12-4
TGTGCCAGCAGAGACGACAGGGGGGGAAACACCATATATTTT
CASRDDRGGNTIYF
>TRBJ2-1|TRBD1|many|TRBV25-1
TGTGCCAGCAGTGACAACAGGGGGCGAAGCTCCTACAATGAGCAGTTCTTC
CASSDNRGRSSYNEQFF
>TRBJ2-3|TRBD2|once|TRBV10-3
TGTGCCCTCTGTGATCCCCAGCGGGGGCCATCCTTGGGCACAGATACGCAGTATTTT
CALCDPQRGPSLGTDTQYF
>TRBJ2-1|NA|many|TRBV20-1
TGCAGTGCTAGAGATCCGGGACCATACAATGAGCAGTTCTTC
CSARDPGPYNEQFF
>TRBJ2-6|NA|many|TRBV12-3/TRBV12-4
TGTGCCAGCAGTTTTTGGTCTGGGGCCAACGTCCTGACTTTC
CASSFWSGANVLTF
>TRBJ2-7|TRBD1|many|TRBV7-9
TGTGCCAGCAGCTTGGCGACAGGGATACTCTACGAGCAGTACTTC
CASSLATGILYEQYF
>TRBJ2-7|NA|many|TRBV28
TGTGCCAGCATAAGCTCCTACGAGCAGTACTTC
CASISSYEQYF